This T cell receptor beta chain was profiled in a study of T cell repertoires in cytomegalovirus infection. Study background: Through public TCR beta signatures, both CMV infection and matching HLA type were indicated.

This clonotype was seen only a few times. Its specificity is unknown. Overall study findings and caveats: It was HLA-C-restricted CMV-specific TCR beta clonotypes that dominated the response ex vivo. Summed frequency of public TCR beta families distinguished CMV carriers with the relevant HLA.

Germline assignment: CDR1 SEHNR and CDR2 FQNEAQ (reference sequence). V lost 5 bases and J lost 3, with 13 bases in between. The CDR3 totals 14 residues. TCRdb processed the reads anew with MiXCR; each CDR3 protein has one entry. Of some 270,000 distinct CDR3 sequences in the sample, approximately 17% were seen once. This clonotype was sampled from a human donor in good health (CMV status not recorded). Some clones in this sample may be carry-over from other donors' samples. The V call is TRBV7-9, the J call TRBJ1-1; no clear D gene. Sequenced sample: CD8+ T cells from PBMCs. CDR3 sequence: CASSPPRRDTEAFF. CDR3 nucleotides: TGTGCCAGCAGCCCTCCCAGGAGGGACACTGAAGCTTTCTTT.